This T cell receptor (beta chain) was recovered during a study of vaccination and CD4 T cells after COVID-19. Treatment meaning: roughly 11-day PBMC culture with coronavirus spike peptide pools or control peptides (ViraFEST assay). About this clonotype itself: Its specificity is not known.

Once obtained from cultured CD4+ T cells, the DNA was sequenced using the Oncomine TCR Beta short-read assay. TCRdb itself ran the PCR reads through MiXCR, one entry per CDR3 protein. This sample has approximately 9,500 distinct CDR3 sequences; approximately 29% occur once, and the top ten carry about 9.8%. CDR1 is LNHDA and CDR2 is SQIVND in the germline V gene (reference sequence). The CDR3 runs 17 residues. Germline trimming cut 8 bases from V and 4 bases from J; bases unmatched to any gene: 10. The input for sequencing was CD4+ T cells from blood, cultured in vitro, taken after SARS-CoV-2 vaccination. V is TRBV19 and J is TRBJ2-5, with 16 bases identical to TRBD2. The TCR originated in a human donor who had recovered from COVID-19. The CDR3 protein is CASGTSGRAGRSETQYF. The DNA of the CDR3 is TGTGCCAGTGGGACTAGCGGGAGGGCCGGCCGCTCAGAGACCCAGTACTTC.